The 5 T cell receptor beta chains below were found in one sample sequenced in a study of T cell responses to AZD1222 COVID-19 vaccine. The protocol was immunoSEQ multiplex PCR, while the TCRdb copy is restricted to in-frame clones and leaves out a portion. Counted here are 120,000 or so clones, 87% occurring once; the ten biggest clones make up more than 9%. The source material was peripheral blood, sampled on day 0 of AZD1222 vaccination. These receptors all stem from an adult in good health.

The chain carries TRBV30 and TRBJ2-2, with 9 bases lining up with TRBD2. The CDR3 totals 14 residues. The V segment lost 3 bases and the J segment 7 bases; nucleotides outside the gene matches: 6. Per germline, CDR1 GTSNPN and CDR2 SVGIG (reference sequence). As DNA, the CDR3 is TGTGCCTGGAGGGGGACTAGCTGGGTCGGGGAGCTGTTTTTT. This translates into CAWRGTSWVGELFF.

This clone was seen more than once but under ten times. The chain has TRBV6-6 and TRBJ1-4; D is undetermined. The CDR3 has 14 residues. V shed 8 bases and J shed 0 bases, with 10 bases lying between them. CDR1 MNHNY and CDR2 SVGAGI come from the germline V gene (reference sequence). The CDR3 DNA reads as TGTGCCAGCCAAACGGCCCCAACTAATGAAAAACTGTTTTTT. Translated, it gives CASQTAPTNEKLFF.

The gene calls are TRBV5-5 and TRBJ2-7; D gene ambiguous. Trimming removed 6 bases at V and 4 bases at J, with 8 bases between. The CDR3 loop spans 11 amino acids. Germline V gives CDR1 SGHKS, CDR2 YYEKEE (reference sequence). The CDR3 sequence is CASIGSYEQYF. CDR3 DNA: TGTGCCAGCATCGGATCATACGAGCAGTACTTC.

V and J are TRBV9 and TRBJ2-4; D perhaps matches TRBD1 (6 bases). Between the trimmed V and J ends, which lost 4 bases and 3 bases, there was a span of 20 bases. Germline V lookup: CDR1 SGDLS, CDR2 YYNGEE. The CDR3 covers 17 residues. CDR3 sequence (DNA): TGTGCCAGCAGCACAGGGCTAGAACGGTCTTACAAAAACATTCAGTACTTC. Translating gives CASSTGLERSYKNIQYF.

V and J are TRBV2 and TRBJ1-2; TRBD1 matches at 10 bases. This CDR3 contains 13 residues. Losses at the gene ends were 4 bases for V and 6 bases for J; bases not matched to a gene: 2. Germline loops: CDR1 SNHLY, CDR2 FYNNEI. The chain's CDR3 is CASSGQGADGYTF. For the CDR3, the DNA is TGTGCCAGCAGTGGACAGGGGGCGGATGGCTACACCTTC. The full variable domain, rest sourced from reference TRBV2 and TRBJ1-2, is EPEVTQTPSHQVTQMGQEVILRCVPISNHLYFYWYRQILGQKVEFLVSFYNNEISEKSEIFDDQFSVERPDGSNFTLKIRSTKLEDSAMYFCASSGQGADGYTFGSGTRLTVV.